This T cell receptor beta chain was recorded in a study of shared clonotypes between healthy human individuals (dated by TCRdb to the early 2020s). Broadly, across the study: A few men and two women, aged 18 to 49 years, made up the cohort. Between about 0.94 and 8.9 billion PBMCs per donor were obtained by leukapheresis. Different laboratories and diverse techniques were used to prepare libraries and sequence TCR repertoires, to increase sequencing depth and limit assay-specific biases. The study deeply sequenced blood TCR repertoires of several healthy adults to estimate repertoire size and the extent of clonotype sharing between individuals. For each donor, CD4 naive and CD4 memory were each given three plates, CD8 naive was given two plates, and CD8 memory was given one plate.

Reading the germline V gene gives CDR1 MNHNS and CDR2 SASEGT. V drops 7 bases and J drops 8 bases, leaving 15 bases in between. From the cysteine up to the phenylalanine, the CDR3 has a length of 13 residues. The DNA shown is the 39-base CDR3, in frame from base 1. This clone was picked up a small number of times. What this receptor recognizes is not known. The record has no base qualities; no much larger clone is one base away. Healthy HIV-negative adults with no recently reported acute infections or vaccinations were included as donors. All donors were Caucasian adults living in Nashville, Tennessee, USA. CD4+ T cells were enriched by magnetic negative selection; naive cells were then positively selected on CD45RA, and the negative fraction formed the memory subset. After blood collection by leukapheresis, PBMCs were isolated using Ficoll-Histopaque density gradient centrifugation and then cryopreserved in the vapor phase of liquid nitrogen. Analytical flow cytometry was used to check the purity and quantity of every magnetically sorted T cell population. Genomic DNA was isolated from every sorted fraction and measured by UV absorbance on a Nanodrop 2000c.

What the authors observed across the whole study: The genetic and exposure-history diversity represented was limited by the small number of donors. Approximately 5% of naive CD4, 3.5% of naive CD8, around 2.3% of memory CD4, and 0.35% to 0.4% of memory CD8 clonotypes were shared across four donors. Sampling was restricted to blood, and TCR repertoires in tissue are likely to differ from TCR repertoires in blood. Compared with non-shared clonotypes, the clonotypes found in all four sorted-subset donors had higher generation probabilities. Pairwise subsampling led to the expectation that sequencing depth would affect the degree of clonotype sharing among donors. Even with the large sequencing depth, rarefaction of the sorted-subset datasets indicated that sequencing was incomplete. Naive subsets generally had larger estimated clonotype richness than memory subsets.

TCR CDR3 regions were amplified from genomic DNA by multiplex PCR using the deep immunoSEQ assay. For each cell subset, the extracted genomic DNA was distributed evenly across all wells of several immunoSEQ 96-well plates, and each plate served as one replicate. For sorted subsets, about 220 ng of genomic DNA, equivalent to 25,000 to 35,000 T cell genomes, went into each replicate PCR. Purified libraries were measured with a Qubit 3.0 fluorometer, size-checked on a Bioanalyzer 2100, and measured again with the KAPA Library Quantification kit. A separate single-read 150-cycle Illumina NextSeq 550 flow cell was used to sequence each immunoSEQ 96-well plate. The authors' pipeline ran thus. Because the immunoSEQ output included only junctional sequences and no quality scores, the filtering could not be the same as the filtering used for full-length reads. To assign V/J genes and CDR3, sequences were annotated against IMGT germline references using PyIR, a Python wrapper for IgBLAST v1.9. Reads with weak V/J assignments (E-value above 1e-6), missing CDR3, stop codons, out-of-frame junctions, or ambiguous translated residues were removed. A V3J clonotype was defined by an identical inferred V gene, J gene, and CDR3 amino acid sequence. Percentage overlap between repertoires was calculated by dividing the number of shared unique clonotypes by the size of the smaller repertoire. Repertoire richness was assessed with RTK rarefaction, the Chao1 estimator, and Recon v2.1 estimates of unobserved clonotypes. Generation probabilities for all TCRbeta clonotypes obtained by the gDNA method from a handful of donors were computed using OLGA. TCRdb stores this immuneACCESS table with in-frame sequences only. Part of the clones is absent; in the studies checked, under half of the shortfall reflects unresolved V genes, and no reason is known for the rest. The V and J calls and the clone size are those of that table, but D and trimming were determined from the DNA. The table for this sample lists approximately 940,000 clones; over 75% of them were counted only once. The ten largest clones represent approximately 1.5% of the sample.

The chain is encoded by TRBV6-1 joined to TRBJ2-1, with TRBD1 tentatively as D gene (6 bases match). The sequence derives from a man aged 18 to 29 in good health. The sample taken for sequencing was memory CD4+ T cells sorted from blood. The meaning of the sample's cell subset or site label: CD45RA-negative fraction. The CDR3 region has the sequence CASTLFRQDEQFF. The DNA is TGTGCCAGCACCCTTTTTCGACAGGATGAGCAGTTCTTC.